These 20 T cell receptor beta chains were sequenced from one sample in a study of blood T cells in healthy people across ages. A J-beta primer mix and a sample-barcoded 5' primer were used in a second PCR of roughly 6 to 11 cycles. TCRdb analysed the 5' RACE reads with MiXCR anew, one entry per CDR3 protein. The sample includes more than 800,000 distinct CDR3 sequences, 25% to 35% of them seen just once. Sequencing used blood. These receptor sequences come from a woman of 80 years or more in good health.

This clonotype appeared many times. The rearrangement joins TRBV25-1 to TRBJ1-2; D perhaps matches TRBD1 (5 bases). Trimming cost V 6 bases and J 5 bases, with 16 bases left between them. The CDR3 covers 14 residues. Germline assignment: CDR1 MGHDK and CDR2 SYGVNS. The CDR3 coding sequence is TGTGCCAGCAGCCCAGGGCCGGGGTGGTATGGCTACACCTTC. Translating it yields CASSPGPGWYGYTF.

In its sample, this clonotype was seen many times. The V gene is TRBV5-1, the J gene TRBJ1-4; TRBD1 is a possible D gene (5 bases). Germline CDR1 and CDR2: SGHRS and YFSETQ. Trimming pared 0 bases from V and 0 bases from J, leaving 9 bases between. CDR3 length: 16 amino acids. The CDR3 DNA follows: TGCGCCAGCAGCTTGGGACAGCTTGCAACTAATGAAAAACTGTTTTTT. Its translation is CASSLGQLATNEKLFF.

V usage is TRBV11-2 and J usage is TRBJ2-7; tentative D call: TRBD2 (6 bases). The CDR3 consists of 16 residues. Per germline, CDR1 SGHAT and CDR2 FQNNGV. Trimming stripped 2 bases from V and 2 bases from J, with 16 bases between. CDR3 DNA sequence: TGTGCCAGCAGCTTATGGGGGGTCAATAAGGCCTACGAGCAGTACTTC. This gives the protein CASSLWGVNKAYEQYF. The entire variable domain, with the rest obtained from reference TRBV11-2 and TRBJ2-7, is as follows: EAGVAQSPRYKIIEKRQSVAFWCNPISGHATLYWYQQILGQGPKLLIQFQNNGVVDDSQLPKDRFSAERLKGVDSTLKIQPAKLEDSAVYLCASSLWGVNKAYEQYFGPGTRLTVT.

This clonotype showed up just a few times. This chain joins TRBV6-1 and TRBJ1-5, with 7 bases lining up with TRBD1. The junction had 5 bases not matched to a gene; V was cut back by 2 bases and J by 4 bases. The CDR3 totals 15 residues. Germline V gene data show CDR1 as MNHNS and CDR2 as SASEGT. CDR3 in amino acids: CASSEYGTVNQPQHF. The CDR3, as DNA: TGTGCCAGCAGTGAATACGGGACAGTTAATCAGCCCCAGCATTTT.

V usage is TRBV28 and J usage is TRBJ2-1; possibly TRBD1 or TRBD2 for D (5 bases each). The CDR3 runs 15 residues. CDR1 is MDHEN and CDR2 is SYDVKM in the germline V gene. Trimming removed 3 bases at V and 13 bases at J, with 22 bases between. The CDR3 spells CASSFGTGRGETQFF. As DNA, the CDR3 is TGTGCCAGCAGTTTCGGCACAGGTCGGGGAGAGACCCAGTTCTTC.

This clonotype has only a few counts. A much larger clone is a single base away; this may be a read error. This sequence joins TRBV7-2 and TRBJ2-5; 10 bases line up with TRBD2. This CDR3 comprises 15 residues. CDR1 is SGHTA and CDR2 is FQGNSA in the germline V gene. J gave up 11 bases and V 5 bases, and 14 bases lay outside the gene matches. The DNA for the CDR3 is TGTGCCAGCAGCCGAGCGGGGGGGTCCTACAATGAGCAGTACTTC. This encodes CASSRAGGSYNEQYF.

This clonotype was seen a handful of times. This rearrangement joins TRBV23-1 to TRBJ2-7; D possibly corresponds to TRBD1 (6 bases). TRBV23-1 is an ORF, with its function uncertain. V gave up 0 bases and J gave up 2 bases, with 14 bases separating them. This CDR3 has 16 residues. This chain's CDR3 is CASSQSGDNQPYEQYF. CDR3 bases: TGCGCCAGCAGTCAATCGGGGGACAACCAACCCTACGAGCAGTACTTC.

There are many counts of this clonotype. The chain uses TRBV2 and TRBJ2-4; no clear D. The CDR3 extends over 14 amino acids. V lost 3 bases and J 6 bases, leaving 12 bases between the germline ends. Germline V gene data show CDR1 as SNHLY and CDR2 as FYNNEI. This CDR3 is CASSDLVAVNIQYF. In nucleotides, the CDR3 is TGTGCCAGCAGTGATCTGGTTGCGGTAAACATTCAGTACTTC.

This chain joins TRBV6-2 or TRBV6-3 and TRBJ2-1, with TRBD2 matching 9 bases. This CDR3 comprises 14 residues. J lost 10 bases, V lost 2 bases, and 6 bases had no gene match. The germline gives CDR1 MNHEY, CDR2 SVGEGT. The CDR3 bases are TGTGCCAGCAGTTACGGCGGGGGGGTCCAGGAGCAGTTCTTC. Amino acids: CASSYGGGVQEQFF.

As concerns this clonotype: The junction shows a germline mismatch at one end, possibly a read error. The chain employs TRBV29-1 and TRBJ2-5, with 12 positions matching TRBD2. The J call could be wrong; TRBJ2-7 is a better fit for the DNA end. The CDR3 consists of 15 residues. CDR1 and CDR2 (germline): SQVTM, ANQGSEA. Here the CDR3 reads CSVEAWTSGENEQYF. The CDR3 DNA follows: TGCAGCGTGGAAGCTTGGACTAGCGGGGAAAACGAGCAGTACTTC.

This chain uses TRBV11-2 with TRBJ1-6, with 10 bases identical to TRBD1. CDR1 SGHAT and CDR2 FQNNGV come from the germline V gene. The CDR3 runs 16 residues. J was trimmed by 7 bases and V by 5 bases; bases with no gene match: 8. CDR3 bases: TGTGCCAGCAGCCTCAGGACAGGGGGAGAGAATTCACCCCTCCACTTT. Translating it yields CASSLRTGGENSPLHF. Drawing the rest from reference TRBV11-2 and TRBJ1-6, the complete variable domain is EAGVAQSPRYKIIEKRQSVAFWCNPISGHATLYWYQQILGQGPKLLIQFQNNGVVDDSQLPKDRFSAERLKGVDSTLKIQPAKLEDSAVYLCASSLRTGGENSPLHFGNGTRLTVT.

This clonotype was observed at least ten times. V and J are TRBV4-2 and TRBJ2-5, with TRBD2 matching over 11 bases. The V segment lost 3 bases and the J segment 4 bases; nucleotides outside the gene matches: 7. Germline assignment: CDR1 LGHNA and CDR2 YNFKEQ. This CDR3 spans 16 amino acids. CDR3: CASSQASGGQGETQYF. CDR3 DNA sequence: TGTGCCAGCAGCCAGGCTAGCGGGGGGCAGGGAGAGACCCAGTACTTC.

J is TRBJ1-1 and V is TRBV7-9, with no clear D. Germline V gene data show CDR1 as SEHNR and CDR2 as FQNEAQ (reference sequence). The CDR3 is 19 amino acids. V was shortened by 5 bases and J by 2 bases, with 27 bases between the two germline ends. CDR3 bases: TGTGCCAGCAGCGGTCAAAAGGAAGGAGTGATCTATAGAAACACTGAAGCTTTCTTT. It specifies CASSGQKEGVIYRNTEAFF.

This clonotype was counted once. This sequence may be a read error, since a much larger clone differs from it by one base. The V and J genes are TRBV5-1 and TRBJ2-3; TRBD2 aligns across 11 bases. With V trimmed by 8 bases and J by 4 bases, 6 bases remained unmatched. The CDR3 consists of 14 residues. CDR1 SGHRS and CDR2 YFSETQ come from the germline V gene. CDR3 DNA sequence: TGCGCCAGTGCTAGCGGGAGGTTCGCAGATACGCAGTATTTT. Residues: CASASGRFADTQYF.

A word on this clonotype: A much larger clone differs from this one at a single base, so this may be a read error. V and J are TRBV5-1 and TRBJ2-6; D call uncertain. Germline V gene data show CDR1 as SGHRS and CDR2 as YFSETQ. The CDR3 sequence is 15 residues long. The CDR3 DNA reads TGCGCCAGCAGCCCCATCGGGTCTGGGACCAACGTCCTGACTTTC. Translating it yields CASSPIGSGTNVLTF. Filled out from reference TRBV5-1 and TRBJ2-6, the complete variable domain reads KAGVTQTPRYLIKTRGQQVTLSCSPISGHRSVSWYQQTPGQGLQFLFEYFSETQRNKGNFPGRFSGRQFSNSRSEMNVSTLELGDSALYLCASSPIGSGTNVLTFGAGSRLTVL.

The gene calls are TRBV21-1 and TRBJ1-2. TRBV21-1 corresponds to a pseudogene. The CDR3 is made up of 14 amino acids. For the CDR3, the DNA is TGTGCCAGCAGCAGGACCTTTCTGAGTTATGGCTACACCTTC. It encodes CASSRTFLSYGYTF.

This clonotype was seen many times. The chain combines TRBV20-1 with TRBJ1-5; D gene uncertain. V lost 2 bases to trimming and J lost 0 bases, with 11 bases between them. This CDR3 comprises 15 residues. From germline, CDR1 is DFQATT and CDR2 SNEGSKA (reference sequence). The CDR3 is CSARSFGNSNQPQHF. The CDR3 region has the DNA TGCAGTGCTAGATCTTTCGGCAATAGCAATCAGCCCCAGCATTTT.

This clonotype was counted a few times. The chain uses TRBV7-2 and TRBJ1-3; D gene ambiguous. The V gene's germline CDR1 is SGHTA and CDR2 FQGNSA. V gave up 0 bases and J gave up 4 bases, with 13 bases separating them. This CDR3 is built from 16 residues. CDR3 sequence: CASSLASRAAGNTIYF. CDR3 DNA sequence: TGTGCCAGCAGCTTAGCGAGCCGGGCAGCCGGAAACACCATATATTTT.

This sequence joins TRBV5-6 and TRBJ1-1; no firm D call. Trimming took 2 bases from V and 1 from J, leaving 9 bases between them. CDR1 and CDR2 (germline): SGHDT, YYEEEE. The CDR3 has 14 amino acids. The CDR3 spells CASSLSRRNTEAFF. CDR3 bases: TGTGCCAGCAGCTTAAGTCGGAGGAACACTGAAGCTTTCTTT.

This clonotype was recorded at least ten times. At one end, the junction sequence differs from germline, possibly due to a read error. The V and J genes are TRBV5-1 and TRBJ1-1; TRBD1 agrees at 8 bases. The CDR3 is 14 residues long. Germline V gene data show CDR1 as SGHRS and CDR2 as YFSETQ. Here the CDR3 DNA reads TGTGCCAGCAGTTTAGTTACAGGGGGCACTGAAGCTTTCTTT. It codes for CASSLVTGGTEAFF.